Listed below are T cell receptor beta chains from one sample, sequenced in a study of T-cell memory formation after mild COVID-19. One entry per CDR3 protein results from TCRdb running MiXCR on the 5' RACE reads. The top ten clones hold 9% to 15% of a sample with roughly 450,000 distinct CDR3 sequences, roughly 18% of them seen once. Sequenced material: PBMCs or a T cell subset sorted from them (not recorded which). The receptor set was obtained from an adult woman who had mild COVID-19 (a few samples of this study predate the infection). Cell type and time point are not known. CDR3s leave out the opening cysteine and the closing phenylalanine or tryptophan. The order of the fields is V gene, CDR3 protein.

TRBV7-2 ASSSRTGPSYNEQF
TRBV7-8 ASSLGRHNEQF
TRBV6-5 ASSKGDIEKLF
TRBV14 ASSQDRVQETQY
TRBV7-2 ASGQGFGYT
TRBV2 ASSGPGGSNTGELF
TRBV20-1 SARDVGVEQF
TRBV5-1 ASSLVGLVGDEQF
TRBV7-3 ASSLLLDGELF
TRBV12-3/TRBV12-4 ASVAPDRPGPDGELF
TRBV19 ASSIGALPYEQY
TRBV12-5 ASALGLAGKSSYEQY
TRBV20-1 SASYETDTQY
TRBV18 ASSPRHGRVNEQY
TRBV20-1 SARDMASNYGYT